This T cell receptor beta chain is from a study of spatial heterogeneity in lung cancer. This clonotype was observed many times. The CDR3 loop spans 15 amino acids. The germline V and J ends were trimmed by 3 bases and 1 base, with 7 bases remaining between them. Time point indicated: blood at routine non-recurrence follow-up after resection. One entry per CDR3 protein, called by TCRdb with MiXCR from the 5' RACE reads. The sample records tens of thousands of distinct CDR3 sequences, more than 6.5% being singletons. The J gene is TRBJ2-6, the V gene TRBV12-3 or TRBV12-4; D not resolved. The origin of this receptor is a male donor with early-stage non-small cell lung cancer. Source: PBMCs, taken at follow-up. In nucleotides, the CDR3 is TGTGCCAGCAGTTTCTGGCAGTCTGGGGCCAACGTCCTGACTTTC. Its protein is CASSFWQSGANVLTF.